This T cell receptor beta chain was retrieved from a study of persistence of HIV-infected CD4 T cells. The immunoSEQ assay was version 4, run in survey mode. Clones were sequenced by immunoSEQ multiplex PCR, and TCRdb holds only the in-frame ones, with some missing. The table includes roughly 30,000 clones, roughly 78% detected once. In this sample, this clone turned up a few times. Its target is unknown. Looked up from germline, CDR1 is LNHDA and CDR2 is SQIVND (reference sequence). V was cut by 7 bases and J by 0 bases, with 15 bases left in between. CDR3 size: 15 residues. Study-wide results and limits: Compared with CD3/CD28-stimulated cells, CMV- and Gag-responding cells showed lower TCRbeta richness.

Stimulation used around 10 ug/mL lysate from CMV-infected fibroblasts. Sorted nonresponding memory CD4+ T cells were CD40L-negative, CD69-negative, CD45RO-high. This receptor was taken from an adult woman with HIV who was CMV-seropositive. The sample was CD4+ T cells sorted from PBMCs after 18-hour stimulation, taken from a patient who received antiretroviral therapy. V gene TRBV19 combines with J gene TRBJ1-1; D not resolved. The CDR3 protein is CASTLGGLVNTEAFF. The DNA of the CDR3 is TGTGCCAGTACCTTAGGCGGCTTAGTGAACACTGAAGCTTTCTTT.